This T cell receptor (beta chain) was found in a study of T-cell reconstitution after alpha-beta-depleted transplantation in children. Study-level points and caveats: Among T cells one year after transplant, newly produced cells accounted for most counts and diversity. After transplant, at about two months, alpha-beta T cells were reportedly derived from several hundred expanded graft clones. From surviving recipient T cells and thymic progenitors came the high day-60 TCRbeta diversity observed in some patients.

This clonotype has only a few counts. The antigen remains undetermined. With 6 bases removed from V and 1 base from J, the gap between germline ends came to 9 bases. Germline V lookup: CDR1 MNHNS, CDR2 SASEGT. CDR3 length: 13 residues. TCRbeta library construction was performed incorporating unique molecular identifiers. MiXCR, run by TCRdb on the PCR reads, gives a single entry per CDR3 protein. The data contain about 980,000 distinct CDR3 sequences, about 29% of them singletons. The TCR was taken from a boy in the first two years of life who had a stem cell transplant for SCID, so the T cells may come from the graft donor. The chain employs TRBV6-1 and TRBJ1-1; D is unclear. Sequenced here: PBMCs, mostly from graft donor cells, sampled 360 days after TCRalphabeta/CD19-depleted stem cell transplant. The DNA for the CDR3 is TGTGCCAGCAGGGTGAGGCGGAACACTGAAGCTTTCTTT. It codes for CASRVRRNTEAFF.